This T cell receptor beta chain came from a study of OX40 agonist ivuxolimab in advanced cancers. Germline CDR1 SGHNT, CDR2 YENEEA. This CDR3 has 13 amino acids. J gave up 9 bases and V 5 bases, and 3 bases lay outside the gene matches. TCRdb's copy holds only in-frame clones and misses some; the assay was immunoSEQ multiplex PCR. Among 100,000 or so clones listed, around 95% were seen once. The sequence was collected from an adult with an advanced solid tumor such as melanoma, head and neck, liver or kidney cancer. Source: CD4+ or CD8+ T cells sorted from blood, taken in a trial of the OX40 agonist ivuxolimab. The chain carries TRBV11-3 and TRBJ2-1; 11 positions agree with TRBD2. The CDR3 spells CASSTGLAGEQFF. CDR3 coding DNA: TGTGCCAGCAGCACAGGACTAGCGGGTGAGCAGTTCTTC.